A selection of T cell receptor beta chains follows, all from one sample in a study of spatial heterogeneity in lung cancer. TCRdb called the 5' RACE reads again in MiXCR, with one record for every CDR3 protein. The sample has around 100,000 distinct CDR3 sequences; 4.4% are singletons. The sequenced sample was lung tumor tissue, obtained at surgery. The source is a male donor with early-stage non-small cell lung cancer. Both conserved end residues are part of each CDR3. The D gene is left open where the match is weak. The size of a clone is reported for some rows only, either as once, few or many, or as a class for expanded clones.

size,J,length,D,V,DNA,CDR3
many,TRBJ1-1,16,NA,TRBV5-1,TGCGCCAGCAGCTCCGAGCCCTTAACAGCGAACACTGAAGCTTTCTTT,CASSSEPLTANTEAFF
many,TRBJ1-1,14,NA,TRBV3-1,TGTGCCAGCAGCCCAAACAGGGTGGGCACTGAAGCTTTCTTT,CASSPNRVGTEAFF
many,TRBJ2-2,16,NA,TRBV6-6,TGTGCCAGCACTCATCTGGCAGGGTCCCCTACCGGGGAGCTGTTTTTT,CASTHLAGSPTGELFF
NA,TRBJ2-7,16,TRBD2,TRBV11-2,TGTGCCAGCAGCTTCCCGACTAGCGGGAGTAGACACGAGCAGTACTTC,CASSFPTSGSRHEQYF
many,TRBJ1-1,15,NA,TRBV10-2,TGCGCCAGCAGTGAGTACGTAGGGAAGTCGGCTGAAGCTTTCTTT,CASSEYVGKSAEAFF
few,TRBJ2-7,15,TRBD2,TRBV4-2,TGTGCCAGCAGCCAAGATGGCCTAGCGGGAGGGGAGCAGTACTTC,CASSQDGLAGGEQYF
many,TRBJ2-1,14,NA,TRBV27,TGTGCCAGCAAGCCAAGGCCCCAATACAATGAGCAGTTCTTC,CASKPRPQYNEQFF
many,TRBJ1-1,14,NA,TRBV10-3,TGTGCCATCAGTGAGCCGACAGTTAGGTATGAAGCTTTCTTT,CAISEPTVRYEAFF
many,TRBJ2-1,15,TRBD2,TRBV12-3/TRBV12-4,TGTGCCAGCAAAGGGGCTAGCGGGAGTCGTAATGAGCAGTTCTTC,CASKGASGSRNEQFF
NA,TRBJ2-5,13,NA,TRBV6-2/TRBV6-3,TGTGCCAGCAGTTACCCCGTCGGAGAGACCCAGTACTTC,CASSYPVGETQYF
many,TRBJ2-1,16,TRBD2,TRBV3-1,TGTGCCAGCAGCCGTTATAGCGGGAGCTCCTACAATGAGCAGTTCTTC,CASSRYSGSSYNEQFF
many,TRBJ2-7,15,TRBD2,TRBV7-7,TGTGCTAGCAGCCCCGGACTAGCGGGAGTTTCCGAGCAGTACTTC,CASSPGLAGVSEQYF
NA,TRBJ2-3,16,TRBD2,TRBV6-1,TGTGCCAGCAGTGAATGGCTAGCGGGACTTGCAGCTACGCAGTATTTT,CASSEWLAGLAATQYF
many,TRBJ2-7,13,NA,TRBV12-3/TRBV12-4,TGTGCCAGCAGTTCCCTGGAGTGGTACGAGCAGTACTTC,CASSSLEWYEQYF
many,TRBJ2-3,15,TRBD2,TRBV12-3/TRBV12-4,TGTGCCAGCACACCTACTAGCGTAAGCACAGATACGCAGTATTTT,CASTPTSVSTDTQYF
many,TRBJ1-6,14,NA,TRBV6-1,TGTGCCAGCAGTGGGGACGCCCTGACCTCACCCCTCCACTTT,CASSGDALTSPLHF
many,TRBJ2-1,13,NA,TRBV5-4,TGTGCCAGCAGCTTGTGGACTGACAATGAGCAGTTCTTC,CASSLWTDNEQFF
many,TRBJ2-5,12,NA,TRBV29-1,TGCAGCGTTGGACAGCAGCAAGAGACCCAGTACTTC,CSVGQQQETQYF
NA,TRBJ1-4,18,NA,TRBV5-1,TGCGCCAGCAGCCTTGGCCGAGGTGGGGGCGAGTTCAATGAAAAACTGTTTTTT,CASSLGRGGGEFNEKLFF
many,TRBJ2-7,12,NA,TRBV6-6,TGTGCCAGCGAATCACCATCAACTGTGCAGTACTTC,CASESPSTVQYF
many,TRBJ1-1,14,NA,TRBV5-5,TGTGCCAGCAGCTTGGCAGGGGCGAACACTGAAGCTTTCTTT,CASSLAGANTEAFF
many,TRBJ1-6,17,NA,TRBV7-9,TGTGCCACCCATCGGGGGCAGGGGAGTTCGAGGTCTTCACCCCTCCACTTT,CATHRGQGSSRSSPLHF
many,TRBJ1-5,12,NA,TRBV28,TGTGCCAGCACCCGACCCACTCAGCCCCAGCATTTT,CASTRPTQPQHF
few,TRBJ2-7,14,NA,TRBV7-9,TGTGCCAGCAGCTCCACACGGGGGTCGTACGAGCAGTACTTC,CASSSTRGSYEQYF
many,TRBJ2-2,14,NA,TRBV7-9,TGTGCCAGCAGCTGGGGACAGAACACCGGGGAGCTGTTTTTT,CASSWGQNTGELFF
NA,TRBJ2-3,15,NA,TRBV5-1,TGCGCCAGCAGCTTTATAGCGGCTAGCACAGATACGCAGTATTTT,CASSFIAASTDTQYF
many,TRBJ1-4,12,NA,TRBV7-9,TGTGCCAGCAGCTTAATGAATGAAAAACTGTTTTTT,CASSLMNEKLFF
NA,TRBJ2-7,13,NA,TRBV15,TGTGCCACCAGTAATGGGCCGGCCCGCGAGCAGTACTTC,CATSNGPAREQYF
many,TRBJ2-4,14,TRBD1,TRBV12-3/TRBV12-4,TGTGCCAGCACTGACAGGGGGCCAAAAAACATTCAGTACTTC,CASTDRGPKNIQYF
many,TRBJ2-3,15,NA,TRBV20-1,TGCAGTGCCACCGCCTTTAGCGGACACACAGATACGCAGTATTTT,CSATAFSGHTDTQYF
many,TRBJ1-6,17,NA,TRBV9,TGTGCCAGCAGCGCCGGATGGCTGGGTTCCTATAATTCACCCCTCCACTTT,CASSAGWLGSYNSPLHF
many,TRBJ2-2,15,TRBD1,TRBV29-1,TGCAGCGTTGAGACCGGGACAGGGGGCACCGGGGAGCTGTTTTTT,CSVETGTGGTGELFF
many,TRBJ2-1,15,TRBD2,TRBV5-1,TGCGCCAGCAGGGAACTAGCGGGAGGCCAGGATGAGCAGTTCTTC,CASRELAGGQDEQFF
many,TRBJ1-5,13,NA,TRBV20-1,TGCAGTGCCCTGGTAGCCGGGATCAAGCCCCAGCATTTT,CSALVAGIKPQHF
NA,TRBJ2-7,11,NA,TRBV20-1,TGCAGTGCCCCCCTGGGAGTCGAGCAGTACTTC,CSAPLGVEQYF
many,TRBJ1-4,13,NA,TRBV20-1,TGCAGTGCTAGAAACTACAGGGATGAAAAACTGTTTTTT,CSARNYRDEKLFF
few,TRBJ2-5,16,NA,TRBV7-9,TGTGCCAGCAGCCCCTGGGGACGGCAAGGAGTGGAGACCCAGTACTTC,CASSPWGRQGVETQYF
many,TRBJ2-7,15,TRBD1,TRBV12-3/TRBV12-4,TGTGCCAGCACTAAAAGAGGGACAGGGGTCTACGAGCAGTACTTC,CASTKRGTGVYEQYF
NA,TRBJ1-1,14,NA,TRBV27,TGTGCCAGCAGTCTGGGACGGGTGAACACTGAAGGTTTCTTT,CASSLGRVNTEGFF
NA,TRBJ2-3,15,TRBD2,TRBV7-9,TGTGCCAGCAGCTTTGGGGGGGAAAGCACAGATACGCAGTATTTT,CASSFGGESTDTQYF
NA,TRBJ2-2,15,NA,TRBV7-9,TGTGCCAGCAGCTCGTGGGCGGAGAACACCGGGGAGCTGTTTTTT,CASSSWAENTGELFF
many,TRBJ1-1,13,TRBD1,TRBV20-1,TGCAGTGCGCAGGGGACAGGGAGCACTGAAGCTTTCTTT,CSAQGTGSTEAFF
many,TRBJ2-7,13,NA,TRBV6-1,TGTGCCGGAGCAGGGGGGTACTCCTACGAGCAGTACTTC,CAGAGGYSYEQYF
NA,TRBJ2-2,14,TRBD2,TRBV30,TGTGCCTGGAGTTACCTTAGCGGGACCGGGGAGCTGTTTTTT,CAWSYLSGTGELFF
few,TRBJ2-2,16,TRBD1,TRBV12-3/TRBV12-4,TGTGCCAGCAGCCCCGGTTCAGGGGGATACACCGGGGAGCTGTTTTTT,CASSPGSGGYTGELFF
many,TRBJ2-1,15,TRBD2,TRBV7-2,TGTGCCAGCAGCTTTACTAGCGGGAGTACTAATGAGCAGTTCTTC,CASSFTSGSTNEQFF
many,TRBJ2-7,17,TRBD2,TRBV28,TGTGCCAGCAGGACCGGACTAGCGGAAGGATTTGCCTACGAGCAGTACTTC,CASRTGLAEGFAYEQYF
many,TRBJ1-3,16,NA,TRBV11-2,TGTGCCAGCAGCTCCCCAGGCTCCGTCTCTGGAAACACCATATATTTT,CASSSPGSVSGNTIYF
many,TRBJ1-5,14,NA,TRBV3-1,TGTGCCAGCAGCCAAGGGGTAGGGTCTCAGCCCCAGCATTTT,CASSQGVGSQPQHF
many,TRBJ2-3,17,TRBD2,TRBV2,TGTGCCAGCACCCCCCGGACTAGCGGGAGGTTCACAGATACGCAGTATTTT,CASTPRTSGRFTDTQYF
many,TRBJ2-7,13,NA,TRBV5-1,TGCGCCAGCAGCTTGGAAGGGACCTACGAGCAGTACTTC,CASSLEGTYEQYF
many,TRBJ2-7,11,NA,TRBV2,TGTGCCAGCAGCGCCAGTCAAAAGCTCTCCTTC,CASSASQKLSF
many,TRBJ2-1,16,TRBD1,TRBV3-1,TGTGCCAGCAGCCAAGCGTATCAGGACAGGGGAGGTGAGCAGTTCTTC,CASSQAYQDRGGEQFF
few,TRBJ1-1,15,TRBD1,TRBV9,TGTGCCAGCAGCCAAAACGGACAGGTCCACACTGAAGCTTTCTTT,CASSQNGQVHTEAFF
many,TRBJ2-7,14,NA,TRBV3-1,TGTGCCAGCAGCCAAGGCAGGGGGGACTACGAGCAGTACTTC,CASSQGRGDYEQYF
many,TRBJ2-5,14,NA,TRBV30,TGTGCCTGTGGGATTCATTGGCCTCGGGAGACCCAGTACTTC,CACGIHWPRETQYF
many,TRBJ2-2,16,NA,TRBV3-1,TGTGCCAGCAGCCACCGGGGTAGCGGAAACACCGGGGAGCTGTTTTTT,CASSHRGSGNTGELFF